This T cell receptor (beta chain) derives from a study of vaccination and CD4 T cells after COVID-19. The wider study: Post-COVID sampling occurred a median approximately 93 days after diagnosis (range 35 to 161).

Details on this clonotype: The antigen is unknown.

The germline V gene has CDR1 MDHEN and CDR2 SYDVKM. The CDR3 runs to 14 residues. The junction had 10 bases not matched to a gene; V was cut back by 10 bases and J by 5 bases. Study-wide points: Among convalescent patients, a median approximately 86% of reactive clones emerged only after vaccination.

Sequence data for DNA of cultured CD4+ T cells were generated by the Oncomine TCR Beta short-read assay. Scientists extracted genomic DNA from CD4+ T cells grown in culture. TCRdb re-derived calls from the PCR reads in MiXCR, one entry per CDR3 protein. Of under 15,000 distinct CDR3 sequences in the sample, around two thirds were seen once. Described treatment: roughly 10-day PBMC culture with coronavirus spike peptide pools or control peptides (ViraFEST assay). PCR positivity was dated March to December 2020, before US Alpha, Beta and Delta variants. Sequenced: CD4+ T cells from blood, cultured in vitro. The sequence derives from a human donor who had recovered from COVID-19. The J gene is TRBJ1-2, the V gene TRBV28, with 10 bases lining up with TRBD1. CDR3 nucleotides: TGTGCCACTATGACAGGGGGCCGTAGGTATGGCTACACCTTC. Amino acids: CATMTGGRRYGYTF.